Listed below are T cell receptor beta chains from one sample, sequenced in a study of cytomegalovirus exposure and HLA in healthy donors. Repertoires were generated with immunoSEQ multiplex PCR, while TCRdb's copy carries only in-frame clones and drops some. This sample has more than 300,000 clones; 86% occur once, and the top ten carry about 0.91%. The sample consisted of PBMCs. All receptors come from a woman under 30 in good health and CMV-seronegative. Each CDR3 is given with its conserved first and last residue. D genes are given only for firm matches. The listing skips clone size in some rows; elsewhere it reads once, few, many or a size class.

>TRBJ2-3|TRBV6-6|-|TRBD1
TGTGCCAGCAGTGACTCGCAGGGGGGCACAGATACGCAGTATTTT
CASSDSQGGTDTQYF
>TRBJ2-7|TRBV14|-|TRBD2
TGTGCCAGCAGCCAAGAAGCGGGGGGCTTGTACGAGCAGTACTTC
CASSQEAGGLYEQYF
>TRBJ1-4|TRBV15|-|-
TGTGCCACCAGCAGAGTGGGAGCCACTAATGAAAAACTGTTTTTT
CATSRVGATNEKLFF
>TRBJ1-2|TRBV7-2|-|-
TGTGCCAGCAGCTTACGACACCAGACATACACCTTC
CASSLRHQTYTF
>TRBJ2-2|TRBV19|-|-
TGTGCCAGTAGTAACCAGGGGCTTCTGAACACCGGGGAGCTGTTTTTT
CASSNQGLLNTGELFF
>TRBJ2-7|TRBV15|-|TRBD2
TGTGCCACCAGCAGAGAGGCGGGAGGTTACGAGCAGTACTTC
CATSREAGGYEQYF
>TRBJ1-1|TRBV4-3|-|TRBD1
TGCGCCAGCAGCCGAGAGACAGGGGGCACTGAAGCTTTCTTT
CASSRETGGTEAFF
>TRBJ2-7|TRBV18|-|TRBD2
TGTGCCAGCTCCTCGGTGGGGGGGAACGAGCAGTACTTC
CASSSVGGNEQYF
>TRBJ2-2|TRBV4-2|-|-
TGTGCCAGCAGCAACGGACAGAACACCGGGGAGCTGTTTTTT
CASSNGQNTGELFF
>TRBJ2-5|TRBV18|-|-
TGTGCCAGCTCCCGGGAGGAGGGGACAGGGACCCAGTACTTC
CASSREEGTGTQYF
>TRBJ2-7|TRBV6-5|-|-
TGTGCCAGCAGTTACTCGAGTGGGCAGAAGTACTACGAGCAGTACTTC
CASSYSSGQKYYEQYF
>TRBJ2-7|TRBV28|-|-
TGTGCCAGCAGTTCGACTAGCTCCTACGAGCAGTACTTC
CASSSTSSYEQYF
>TRBJ2-7|TRBV10-3|-|TRBD1
TGTGCCATCAGTGGACAGGGGGTGGGTAACGAGCAGTACTTC
CAISGQGVGNEQYF
>TRBJ2-6|TRBV28|once|-
TGTGCCAGCAGCATCCCAAGTGACATGGCCAACGTCCTGACTTTC
CASSIPSDMANVLTF
>TRBJ2-7|TRBV7-9|few|-
TGTGCCAGCAATCAAGGGGGCTCCTACGAGCAGTACTTC
CASNQGGSYEQYF
>TRBJ1-4|TRBV7-2|few|TRBD1
TGTGCCAGCAGCCCTCTAGGGACAGGAGTCAATGAAAAACTGTTTTTT
CASSPLGTGVNEKLFF
>TRBJ2-1|TRBV7-3|few|-
TGTGCCAGCAGCCCCGGCGGTGAGCAGTTCTTC
CASSPGGEQFF
>TRBJ2-7|TRBV5-4|-|-
TGTGCCAGCAGCCCCCGCGGTAGCGGCACCTACGAGCAGTACTTC
CASSPRGSGTYEQYF
>TRBJ2-7|TRBV7-9|-|-
TGTGCCAGCAGCCCTAGTCCCTACGAGCAGTACTTC
CASSPSPYEQYF
>TRBJ1-2|TRBV30|few|-
TGTGCCTGGAGTATAAAGGGGTTATATGGCTACACCTTC
CAWSIKGLYGYTF
>TRBJ2-7|TRBV7-2|-|TRBD1
TGTGCCAGCAGCCGCCCGGACAGGGGGGATTTCGAGCAGTACTTC
CASSRPDRGDFEQYF
>TRBJ2-6|TRBV7-9|-|-
TGTGCCAGCAGCTGGACACCCTACTCTGGGGCCAACGTCCTGACTTTC
CASSWTPYSGANVLTF
>TRBJ2-3|TRBV2|-|TRBD1
TGTGCCAGTACAGGGGGACGCACAGATACGCAGTATTTT
CASTGGRTDTQYF
>TRBJ2-1|TRBV10-3|-|TRBD2
TGTGCCATCATGGAGACTAGCGAAGCTAATGAGCAGTTCTTC
CAIMETSEANEQFF
>TRBJ2-3|TRBV6-5|-|TRBD2
TGTGCCAGCAGTCGACTAGCGGGATTTACAGATACGCAGTATTTT
CASSRLAGFTDTQYF
>TRBJ2-7|TRBV27|-|TRBD1
TGTGCCAGCAGTCCGAACGGACAGGGTTTAAACTCCTACGAGCAGTACTTC
CASSPNGQGLNSYEQYF
>TRBJ2-7|TRBV2|-|TRBD2
TGTGCCAGCAGTCCCATAGCGGGGTCCTACGAGCAGTACTTC
CASSPIAGSYEQYF
>TRBJ2-7|TRBV4-1|-|-
TGCGCCAGCAGCCAAGATAGACAGGCGCCCTACGAGCAGTACTTC
CASSQDRQAPYEQYF
>TRBJ2-5|TRBV7-3|once|TRBD2
TGTGCCAGCACTATTTCGGGAGGTCGTCAAGAGACCCAGTACTTC
CASTISGGRQETQYF
>TRBJ2-1|TRBV11-2|-|-
TGTGCCAGCAGCCCGACTCCGAGGGCCTTCGATGAGCAGTTCTTC
CASSPTPRAFDEQFF
>TRBJ2-1|TRBV5-4|-|TRBD2
TGTGCCAGCAGCTACCGGGGGGTCAGCTCCTACAATGAGCAGTTCTTC
CASSYRGVSSYNEQFF
>TRBJ1-2|TRBV6-5|-|TRBD1
TGTGCCAGCAGGCGCAACAGGGGGCAGTTGGGCTACACCTTC
CASRRNRGQLGYTF
>TRBJ1-4|TRBV18|-|TRBD1
TGTGCCAGCTCACCACCTGGCGTAGGGGGCAGGGAAAAACTGTTTTTT
CASSPPGVGGREKLFF
>TRBJ2-1|TRBV10-3|-|TRBD1
TGTGCCATCAGTGAGTCAGCAGGGGGCATGGGCAATGAGCAGTTCTTC
CAISESAGGMGNEQFF
>TRBJ2-1|TRBV27|-|-
TGTGCCAGCAGTTTCCCCGACAATGAGCAGTTCTTC
CASSFPDNEQFF
>TRBJ1-2|TRBV5-4|-|TRBD1
TGTGCCAGCAGCAGAGGGACAGGGGGATCCTATGGCTACACCTTC
CASSRGTGGSYGYTF
>TRBJ2-1|TRBV9|once|TRBD2
TGTGCCAGCAGCGTAGGGGGGACTAGCGGGAGCTCCTACAATGAGCAGTTCTTC
CASSVGGTSGSSYNEQFF
>TRBJ1-2|TRBV19|-|-
TGTGCCAGTAGTGGGGGGGCGTATGGCTACACCTTC
CASSGGAYGYTF
>TRBJ1-2|TRBV4-1|-|-
TGCGCCAGCAGCCAAGATAGGGGGAGTAACTATGGCTACACCTTC
CASSQDRGSNYGYTF
>TRBJ1-1|TRBV6-1|-|-
TGTGCCAGCACGGACCGGGGATTTGAAGCTTTCTTT
CASTDRGFEAFF
>TRBJ1-2|TRBV27|-|-
TGTGCCAGCAGTGGCGGCGGGGCTTGGGGCTACACCTTC
CASSGGGAWGYTF
>TRBJ2-4|TRBV4-1|-|TRBD1
TGCGCCAGCAGCCAGGGGGGACAGGGAATAATAGCCAAAAACATTCAGTACTTC
CASSQGGQGIIAKNIQYF
>TRBJ2-2|TRBV2|once|TRBD2
TGTGCCAGCAGGGGGCTAGCGGGAGTGGCCGGGGAGCTGTTTTTT
CASRGLAGVAGELFF
>TRBJ2-1|TRBV2|-|-
TGTGCCAACGGGGATGAGCAGTTCTTC
CANGDEQFF
>TRBJ1-2|TRBV6-1|-|TRBD1
TGTGCCAGCAGTGAAGATGTTAGACAGGGGTTCTATGGCTACACCTTC
CASSEDVRQGFYGYTF
>TRBJ1-1|TRBV6-1|-|-
TGTGCCAGCGCGTGGACTACTACCCTGAATACTGAAGCTTTCTTT
CASAWTTTLNTEAFF
>TRBJ1-2|TRBV27|-|TRBD1
TGTGCCAGCAGGGGATGGGACAGGGAGAATGGCTACACCTTC
CASRGWDRENGYTF
>TRBJ2-7|TRBV9|-|TRBD2
TGTGCCAGCAGCGTAGGGGGAGCGGGACCAGCCTACGAGCAGTACTTC
CASSVGGAGPAYEQYF
>TRBJ2-7|TRBV27|-|-
TGTGCCAGCGCTGGCGAGCGGTCCTACGAGCAGTACTTC
CASAGERSYEQYF
>TRBJ1-1|TRBV5-1|-|-
TGCGCCAGCAGCTTCGCGGGTGAACGTACTGAAGCTTTCTTT
CASSFAGERTEAFF
>TRBJ2-1|TRBV7-3|-|TRBD2
TGTGCCAGCAGCTTAACAGGGCAAGTTAGCGGGAGTGGAGATGAGCAGTTCTTC
CASSLTGQVSGSGDEQFF
>TRBJ2-7|TRBV9|-|-
TGTGCCAGCAGCGTAGGGCAACATTCGGGCTACGAGCAGTACTTC
CASSVGQHSGYEQYF
>TRBJ1-5|TRBV6-7|many|-
TGTGCCAGCAGTTACTCGAGGGGACCTAAGGGAGGGGGTAGCAATCAGCCCCAGCATTTT
CASSYSRGPKGGGSNQPQHF
>TRBJ2-2|TRBV7-8|once|-
TGTGCCAGCAGCTTGGAGGGGGCTGGCACCGGGGAGCTGTTTTTT
CASSLEGAGTGELFF
>TRBJ2-7|TRBV6-5|-|TRBD2
TGTGCCAGCAGCTCTACCCTAGCGGGAGAGCAGTACTTC
CASSSTLAGEQYF
>TRBJ1-4|TRBV4-1|-|-
TGCGCCAGCAGCCAAGAAACGTATACGTCAGGGGATGAAAAACTGTTTTTT
CASSQETYTSGDEKLFF
>TRBJ2-7|TRBV6-6|once|TRBD1
TGTGCCAGCAGTTCCCGGGACAGGGGAAGTCTCGAGCAGTACTTC
CASSSRDRGSLEQYF
>TRBJ2-3|TRBV7-9|-|-
TGTGCCAGCAGCTTAGATCAGGCACAACCCCCCACAGATACGCAGTATTTT
CASSLDQAQPPTDTQYF
>TRBJ2-2|TRBV4-3|once|-
TGCGCCAGCAGCCAAGATCTCGTAGCAGCGAACACCGGGGAGCTGTTTTTT
CASSQDLVAANTGELFF
>TRBJ1-2|TRBV28|-|-
TGTGCCAGCAGCCACCCCGTCTACCAGGGGGGCTACACCTTC
CASSHPVYQGGYTF